Listed below are T cell receptor beta chains from one sample, sequenced in a study of cytomegalovirus exposure and HLA in healthy donors. Produced via immunoSEQ multiplex PCR; TCRdb's table is partial and in-frame only. The sample has 85,000 to 130,000 clones, 60% to 85% seen once. Sequencing was done on a sample of PBMCs. These receptors came from a male donor in good health and CMV-seropositive. The CDR3 runs from the conserved cysteine through the conserved F or W. The D gene is left open where the match is weak. The listing skips clone size in some rows; elsewhere it reads once, few, many or a size class.

D gene	clone size	V gene	J gene	CDR3 protein	CDR3 DNA
.	.	TRBV7-3	TRBJ1-1	CASSLELTSEAFF	TGTGCCAGCAGCTTAGAGTTGACAAGTGAAGCTTTCTTT
.	.	TRBV6-1	TRBJ1-5	CASRLFNQPQHF	TGTGCCAGCAGACTCTTTAATCAGCCCCAGCATTTT
.	.	TRBV6-5	TRBJ1-5	CASSYRRTNQPQHF	TGTGCCAGCAGTTACCGACGGACTAATCAGCCCCAGCATTTT
TRBD1	.	TRBV6-5	TRBJ2-7	CASSPGQDYEQYF	TGTGCCAGCAGTCCGGGACAGGATTACGAGCAGTACTTC
TRBD2	.	TRBV2	TRBJ2-1	CASSPSRGGNNEQFF	TGTGCCAGCAGCCCCAGCCGCGGGGGTAACAATGAGCAGTTCTTC
.	once	TRBV10-2	TRBJ1-2	CASSDTLVYGYTF	TGCGCCAGCAGTGATACATTGGTCTATGGCTACACCTTC
.	.	TRBV5-6	TRBJ2-7	CASSLGPPGNSYEQYF	TGTGCCAGCAGCTTGGGTCCCCCAGGGAACTCCTACGAGCAGTACTTC
TRBD1	.	TRBV7-2	TRBJ2-1	CASSWGQAYNEQFF	TGTGCCAGCAGCTGGGGACAGGCCTACAATGAGCAGTTCTTC
.	.	TRBV7-9	TRBJ2-5	CSSSLALRGPPSETQYF	TGTTCCAGCAGCTTAGCGCTTAGAGGCCCCCCCAGTGAGACCCAGTACTTC
.	few	TRBV6-6	TRBJ1-2	CASRSQTGNYGYTF	TGTGCCAGCAGATCCCAGACTGGGAACTATGGCTACACCTTC